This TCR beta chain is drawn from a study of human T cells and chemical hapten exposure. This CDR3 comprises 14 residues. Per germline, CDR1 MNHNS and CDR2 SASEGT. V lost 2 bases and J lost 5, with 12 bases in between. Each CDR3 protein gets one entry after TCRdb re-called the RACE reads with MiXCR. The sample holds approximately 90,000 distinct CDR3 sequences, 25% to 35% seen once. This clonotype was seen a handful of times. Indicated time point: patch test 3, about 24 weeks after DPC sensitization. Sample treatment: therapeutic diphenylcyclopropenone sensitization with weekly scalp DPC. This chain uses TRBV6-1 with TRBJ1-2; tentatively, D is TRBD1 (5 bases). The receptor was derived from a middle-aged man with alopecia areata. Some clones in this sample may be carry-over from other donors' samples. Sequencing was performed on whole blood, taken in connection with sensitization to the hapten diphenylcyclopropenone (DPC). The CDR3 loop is CASSERTGTYGYTF. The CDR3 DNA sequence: TGTGCCAGCAGTGAACGGACGGGGACGTATGGCTACACCTTC.